A selection of T cell receptor beta chains follows, all from one sample in a study of OX40 agonist ivuxolimab in advanced cancers. Some clones are missing from TCRdb's copy, which holds only in-frame ones; the method was immunoSEQ multiplex PCR. This table has about 100,000 clones, 80% to 95% appearing once. Sequences were derived from CD4+ or CD8+ T cells sorted from blood, sampled in a trial of the OX40 agonist ivuxolimab. Every receptor here comes from an adult with an advanced solid tumor such as melanoma, head and neck, liver or kidney cancer. Each CDR3 is given with its conserved first and last residue. A D gene is named only where the DNA matches it firmly. Rows may omit the clone size; those that give it use once, few, many or a size class.

TRBV4-1	20	TRBD2	.	TRBJ2-3	CASSQTSGLAGVEGTDTQYF	TGCGCCAGCAGCCAAACCTCTGGGCTAGCGGGAGTCGAGGGCACAGATACGCAGTATTTT
TRBV29-1	13	.	.	TRBJ2-3	CSGLKGGTDTQYF	TGCAGCGGGTTGAAGGGAGGAACAGATACGCAGTATTTT
TRBV18	13	TRBD1	.	TRBJ2-7	CASSAGTGYEQYF	TGTGCCAGCTCAGCCGGGACAGGCTACGAGCAGTACTTC
TRBV6-5	15	TRBD1	.	TRBJ1-4	CASSSILGQGEKLFF	TGTGCCAGCAGTTCCATCCTCGGACAGGGGGAAAAACTGTTTTTT
TRBV30	15	.	.	TRBJ1-2	CAWSVPGPGNYGYTF	TGTGCCTGGAGTGTACCCGGCCCTGGGAACTATGGCTACACCTTC
TRBV9	16	.	.	TRBJ1-2	CASSESRDRWVYGYTF	TGTGCCAGCAGCGAAAGCCGGGACCGATGGGTCTATGGCTACACCTTC
TRBV19	13	.	.	TRBJ2-7	CASSRSRQDEQYF	TGTGCCAGTAGTAGATCCCGACAGGACGAGCAGTACTTC
TRBV6-7	17	.	once	TRBJ1-4	CASSYSLRGSTNEKLFF	TGTGCCAGCAGTTACTCTTTGAGGGGGAGCACTAATGAAAAACTGTTTTTT
TRBV5-1	13	.	.	TRBJ1-2	CASSENTDEKLTF	TGCGCCAGCTCTGAAAATACGGATGAGAAGCTCACCTTC
TRBV19	16	.	.	TRBJ2-7	CASSIDPGEAIYEQYF	TGTGCCAGTAGTATAGATCCAGGGGAGGCAATTTACGAGCAGTACTTC
TRBV25-1	15	TRBD2	.	TRBJ2-7	CASSEGGGRAYEQYF	TGTGCCAGCAGTGAGGGGGGCGGGAGGGCTTACGAGCAGTACTTC
TRBV30	11	.	few	TRBJ1-1	CAWSVQSEAFF	TGTGCCTGGAGTGTACAGTCTGAAGCTTTCTTT
TRBV30	15	.	.	TRBJ2-1	CAWSLRGTSYNEQFF	TGTGCCTGGAGCCTTCGGGGGACCTCCTACAATGAGCAGTTCTTC
TRBV5-1	14	.	.	TRBJ2-7	CASSSDPGVYEQYF	TGCGCCAGCAGCTCTGACCCGGGAGTCTACGAGCAGTACTTC
TRBV28	14	TRBD2	.	TRBJ2-1	CATDSGGTYNEQFF	TGTGCCACCGATAGCGGGGGGACCTACAATGAGCAGTTCTTC
TRBV9	13	.	.	TRBJ2-1	CASSVRFPEEQFF	TGTGCCAGCAGCGTCCGGTTCCCCGAGGAGCAGTTCTTC
TRBV6-6	14	.	once	TRBJ1-6	CASRSGFEYSPLHF	TGTGCCAGCAGGTCGGGATTCGAATATTCACCCCTCCACTTT
TRBV28	15	.	.	TRBJ1-5	CASSYPSRGDQPQHF	TGTGCCAGCAGTTACCCTTCGCGGGGGGATCAGCCCCAGCATTTT
TRBV11-3	16	.	.	TRBJ1-3	CASSLFMSVSGNTIYF	TGTGCCAGCAGCTTATTTATGTCCGTCTCTGGAAACACCATATATTTT
TRBV19	16	.	.	TRBJ1-3	CASTTTLAGSGNTIYF	TGTGCCAGTACCACCACCCTTGCAGGGAGTGGAAACACCATATATTTT
TRBV27	20	TRBD1	.	TRBJ2-5	CASNNTLRPPTGRAQETQYF	TGTGCCAGCAACAACACCCTAAGACCCCCGACAGGGCGCGCACAAGAGACCCAGTACTTC
TRBV7-3	14	.	.	TRBJ2-3	CASSPVRGADTQYF	TGTGCCAGCAGCCCAGTCCGGGGAGCGGATACGCAGTATTTT
TRBV28	15	TRBD1	.	TRBJ1-4	CASSSLTGGREKLFF	TGTGCCAGCAGTAGTTTAACAGGGGGTCGGGAAAAACTGTTTTTT
TRBV25-1	13	.	.	TRBJ1-2	CASSGGEVYGYTF	TGTGCCAGCAGTGGGGGGGAGGTCTATGGCTACACCTTC
TRBV9	16	.	.	TRBJ1-1	CASSGTAAIENTEAFF	TGTGCCAGCAGCGGGACAGCAGCAATCGAGAACACTGAAGCTTTCTTT
TRBV14	13	.	few	TRBJ1-1	CASSQGRNTEAFF	TGTGCCAGCAGCCAAGGGAGGAACACTGAAGCTTTCTTT
TRBV21-1	14	.	.	TRBJ2-7	CASRWDRSSYEQYF	TGTGCCAGCAGATGGGACAGGAGCTCCTACGAGCAGTACTTC
TRBV6-6	15	TRBD1	few	TRBJ1-5	CASQAGTGGHQPQHF	TGTGCCAGCCAAGCCGGGACAGGGGGTCATCAGCCCCAGCATTTT
TRBV19	16	.	.	TRBJ2-3	CASRTPGGASTDTQYF	TGTGCCAGTAGAACCCCTGGGGGCGCTAGCACAGATACGCAGTATTTT
TRBV28	15	TRBD1	.	TRBJ2-7	CATRQGLLTSYEQYF	TGTGCCACGAGACAGGGCTTGCTGACCTCCTACGAGCAGTACTTC
TRBV28	16	.	.	TRBJ1-5	CASSFRGLGPNQPQHF	TGTGCCAGCAGTTTCCGGGGGTTGGGACCCAATCAGCCCCAGCATTTT
TRBV19	15	.	.	TRBJ2-1	CASSIRLVLYNEQFF	TGTGCCAGTAGTATCAGACTAGTACTATACAATGAGCAGTTCTTC
TRBV30	16	TRBD2	.	TRBJ2-5	CAWSGVGRAHQETQYF	TGTGCCTGGAGTGGAGTGGGGAGGGCTCACCAAGAGACCCAGTACTTC
TRBV28	14	TRBD2	.	TRBJ2-1	CASRPGLAPNEQFF	TGTGCCAGCAGGCCGGGACTAGCTCCCAATGAGCAGTTCTTC
TRBV6-1	14	.	.	TRBJ1-2	CASSEDWQDYGYTF	TGTGCCAGCAGTGAAGATTGGCAGGATTATGGCTACACCTTC
TRBV19	14	TRBD1	few	TRBJ2-5	CASSMGTGGETQYF	TGTGCCAGTAGTATGGGGACAGGAGGTGAGACCCAGTACTTC
TRBV6-1	14	.	.	TRBJ2-2	CASDPPRHTGELFF	TGTGCCAGCGATCCGCCCCGGCACACCGGGGAGCTGTTTTTT
TRBV28	13	TRBD1	.	TRBJ1-2	CASRASGGYGYTF	TGTGCCAGCAGGGCTTCAGGGGGTTATGGCTACACCTTC
TRBV7-2	12	.	once	TRBJ2-5	CASSLATETQYF	TGTGCCAGCAGCTTAGCTACGGAGACCCAGTACTTC
TRBV5-4	14	TRBD1	.	TRBJ2-7	CASSLTGTAGGQYF	TGTGCCAGCAGCTTGACCGGGACAGCTGGAGGCCAGTACTTC
TRBV6-6	15	TRBD2	.	TRBJ2-7	CASSLGAGGAYEQYF	TGTGCCAGCAGCTTGGGAGCGGGAGGAGCCTACGAGCAGTACTTC
TRBV18	11	.	.	TRBJ2-5	CASSPKETQYF	TGTGCCAGCTCACCGAAAGAGACCCAGTACTTC
TRBV5-6	15	TRBD1	.	TRBJ2-4	CASSYVGTGTDIQYF	TGTGCCAGCAGCTATGTAGGGACAGGGACCGACATTCAGTACTTC
TRBV5-1	13	.	.	TRBJ1-1	CASSLERNTEAFF	TGCGCCAGCAGCTTGGAACGGAACACTGAAGCTTTCTTT
TRBV6-1	13	.	.	TRBJ1-1	CASVWERDTEAFF	TGTGCCAGCGTTTGGGAAAGGGACACTGAAGCTTTCTTT
TRBV5-1	14	TRBD1	.	TRBJ2-7	CASNSGTGSYEQYF	TGCGCCAGCAACTCCGGGACAGGGAGCTACGAGCAGTACTTC
TRBV18	16	.	.	TRBJ1-1	CASSLQGLASDTEAFF	TGTGCCAGCTCATTACAGGGATTGGCGAGCGACACTGAAGCTTTCTTT
TRBV27	15	TRBD1	.	TRBJ1-4	CASSLSHRGNEKLFF	TGTGCCAGCAGTTTATCCCACAGGGGTAATGAAAAACTGTTTTTT
TRBV11-3	15	TRBD1	.	TRBJ2-3	CASSQRQGAGDTQYF	TGTGCCAGCAGCCAGAGACAGGGGGCAGGAGATACGCAGTATTTT
TRBV5-1	15	TRBD2	.	TRBJ2-7	CASSRGTSGTYEQYF	TGCGCCAGCAGCCGAGGGACTAGCGGGACCTACGAGCAGTACTTC
TRBV5-1	18	.	.	TRBJ1-4	CASSSSAAPNSLNEKLFF	TGCGCCAGCAGCTCGTCGGCGGCGCCGAACTCTTTAAATGAAAAACTGTTTTTT
TRBV29-1	10	.	.	TRBJ2-7	CSVVDERQYF	TGCAGCGTTGTTGACGAGAGACAGTACTTC